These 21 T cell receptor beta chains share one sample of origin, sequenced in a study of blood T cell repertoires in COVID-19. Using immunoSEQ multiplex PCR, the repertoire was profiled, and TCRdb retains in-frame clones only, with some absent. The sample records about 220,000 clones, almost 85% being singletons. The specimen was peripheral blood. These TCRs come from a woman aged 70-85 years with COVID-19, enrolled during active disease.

CDR3 coding DNA: TGTGCCAGCAGCCCAGTACCGGGGACTCCCTCGGCCCAGTACTTC. It specifies CASSPVPGTPSAQYF. The V and J genes are TRBV6-2 or TRBV6-3 and TRBJ2-5; D may be TRBD2 (6 bases). Trimming cost V 6 bases and J 9 bases, with 23 bases left between them. Germline-derived CDR1 and CDR2 are MNHEY and SVGEGT. The CDR3 totals 15 residues.

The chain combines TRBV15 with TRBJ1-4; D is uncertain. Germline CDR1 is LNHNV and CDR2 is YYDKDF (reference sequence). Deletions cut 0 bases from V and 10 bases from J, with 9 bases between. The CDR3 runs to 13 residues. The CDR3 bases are TGTGCCACCAGCAGAGATCGGGGTGGAAAACTGTTTTTT. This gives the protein CATSRDRGGKLFF.

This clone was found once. The CDR3 sequence: CASSPRDSTPNQPQHF. DNA of the CDR3: TGTGCCAGCAGCCCTCGGGACAGTACCCCCAATCAGCCCCAGCATTTT. The V gene is TRBV7-2, the J gene TRBJ1-5; TRBD1 matches at 7 bases. The V gene end was trimmed by 5 bases and the J gene end by 3 bases; junction bases not matched to a gene: 10. Looked up from germline, CDR1 is SGHTA and CDR2 is FQGNSA. CDR3 length: 16 amino acids.

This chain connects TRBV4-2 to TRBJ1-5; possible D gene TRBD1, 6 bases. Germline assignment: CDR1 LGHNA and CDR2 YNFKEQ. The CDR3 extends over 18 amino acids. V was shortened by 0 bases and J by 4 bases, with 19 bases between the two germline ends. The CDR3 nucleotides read TGTGCCAGCAGCCAAGAGGGACCTACAGGGAGGGTTAATCAGCCCCAGCATTTT. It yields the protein CASSQEGPTGRVNQPQHF.

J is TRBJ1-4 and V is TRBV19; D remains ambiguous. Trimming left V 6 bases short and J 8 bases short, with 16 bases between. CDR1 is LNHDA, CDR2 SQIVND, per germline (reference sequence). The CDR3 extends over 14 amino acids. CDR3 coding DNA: TGTGCCAGTAGCGACTCTCGAGTTTGGGAAAAACTGTTTTTT. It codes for CASSDSRVWEKLFF.

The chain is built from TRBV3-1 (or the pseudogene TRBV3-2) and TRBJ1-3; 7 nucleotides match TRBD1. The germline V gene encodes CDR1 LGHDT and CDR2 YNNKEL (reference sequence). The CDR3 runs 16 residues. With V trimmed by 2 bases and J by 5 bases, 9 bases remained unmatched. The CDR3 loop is CASSQTWDSIRNTIYF. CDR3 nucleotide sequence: TGTGCCAGCAGCCAAACGTGGGACAGTATTCGAAACACCATATATTTT.

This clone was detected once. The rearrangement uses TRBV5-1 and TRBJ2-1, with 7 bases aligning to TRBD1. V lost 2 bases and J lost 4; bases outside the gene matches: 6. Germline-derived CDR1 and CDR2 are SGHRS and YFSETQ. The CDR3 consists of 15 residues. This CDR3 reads CASSLGQVLYNEQFF. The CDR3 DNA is TGCGCCAGCAGCTTAGGACAGGTTTTATACAATGAGCAGTTCTTC.

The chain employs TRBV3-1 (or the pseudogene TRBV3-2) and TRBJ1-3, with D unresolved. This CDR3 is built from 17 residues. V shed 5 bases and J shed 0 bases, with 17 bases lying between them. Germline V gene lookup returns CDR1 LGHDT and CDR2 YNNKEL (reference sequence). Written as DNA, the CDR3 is TGTGCCAGCAGCTCACACCTTACGTACTACTCTGGAAACACCATATATTTT. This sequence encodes CASSSHLTYYSGNTIYF.

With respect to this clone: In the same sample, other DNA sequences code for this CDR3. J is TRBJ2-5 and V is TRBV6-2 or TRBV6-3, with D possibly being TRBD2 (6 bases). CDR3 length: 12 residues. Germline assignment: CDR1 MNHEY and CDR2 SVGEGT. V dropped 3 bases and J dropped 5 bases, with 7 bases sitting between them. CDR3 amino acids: CASSYRGETQYF. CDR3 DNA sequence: TGTGCCAGCAGTTATCGGGGGGAGACCCAGTACTTC.

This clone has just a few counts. CDR3 in amino acids: CASSTGPTYGYTF. Here the CDR3 DNA reads TGTGCCAGTAGTACCGGTCCCACCTATGGCTACACCTTC. The V call is TRBV19, the J call TRBJ1-2; D is unclear. V dropped 4 bases and J dropped 4 bases, with 10 bases sitting between them. The CDR3 is 13 amino acids. The germline V gene encodes CDR1 LNHDA and CDR2 SQIVND (reference sequence).

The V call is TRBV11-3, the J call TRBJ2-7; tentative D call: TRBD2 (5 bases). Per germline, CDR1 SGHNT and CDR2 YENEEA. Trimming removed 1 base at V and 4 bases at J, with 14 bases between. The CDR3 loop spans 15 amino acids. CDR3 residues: CASSLGPLGIYEQYF. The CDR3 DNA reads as TGTGCCAGCAGCTTAGGACCTCTCGGGATTTACGAGCAGTACTTC.

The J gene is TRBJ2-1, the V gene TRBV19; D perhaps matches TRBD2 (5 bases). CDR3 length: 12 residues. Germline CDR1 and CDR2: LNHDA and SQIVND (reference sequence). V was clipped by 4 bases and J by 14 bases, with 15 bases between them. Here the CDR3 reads CASSTPTGSEFF. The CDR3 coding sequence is TGTGCCAGTAGTACCCCAACGGGATCAGAGTTCTTC.

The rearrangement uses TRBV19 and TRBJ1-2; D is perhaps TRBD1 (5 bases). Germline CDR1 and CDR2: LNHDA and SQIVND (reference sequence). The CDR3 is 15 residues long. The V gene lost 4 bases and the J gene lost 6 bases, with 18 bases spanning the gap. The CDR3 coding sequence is TGTGCCAGTAGTACCTCCGGGACTCGTGGGGATGGCTACACCTTC. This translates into CASSTSGTRGDGYTF.

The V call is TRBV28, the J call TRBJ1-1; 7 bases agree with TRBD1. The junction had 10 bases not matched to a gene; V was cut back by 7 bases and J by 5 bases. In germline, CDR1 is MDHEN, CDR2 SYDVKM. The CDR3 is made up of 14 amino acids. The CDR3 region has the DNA TGTGCCAGCATTCAAAGACAGGGAAGGACTGAAGCTTTCTTT. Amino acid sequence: CASIQRQGRTEAFF.

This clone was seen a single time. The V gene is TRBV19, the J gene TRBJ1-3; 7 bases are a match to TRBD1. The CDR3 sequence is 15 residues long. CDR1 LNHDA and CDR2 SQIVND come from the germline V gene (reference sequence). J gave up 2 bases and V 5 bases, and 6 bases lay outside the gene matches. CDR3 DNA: TGTGCCAGTAGTCTCCGACAGGGACCTGGAAACACCATATATTTT. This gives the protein CASSLRQGPGNTIYF. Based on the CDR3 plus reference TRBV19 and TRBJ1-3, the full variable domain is DGGITQSPKYLFRKEGQNVTLSCEQNLNHDAMYWYRQDPGQGLRLIYYSQIVNDFQKGDIAEGYSVSREKKESFPLTVTSAQKNPTAFYLCASSLRQGPGNTIYFGEGSWLTVV.

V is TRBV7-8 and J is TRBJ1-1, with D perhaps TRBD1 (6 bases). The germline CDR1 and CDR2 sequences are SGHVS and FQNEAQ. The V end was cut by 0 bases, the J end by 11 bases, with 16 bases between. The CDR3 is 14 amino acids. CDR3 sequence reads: CASSLAQGSPWAFF. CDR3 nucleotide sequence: TGTGCCAGCAGCTTAGCCCAGGGGTCACCCTGGGCTTTCTTT. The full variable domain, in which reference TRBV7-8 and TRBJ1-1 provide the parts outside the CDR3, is GAGVSQSPRYKVAKRGQDVALRCDPISGHVSLFWYQQALGQGPEFLTYFQNEAQLDKSGLPSDRFFAERPEGSVSTLKIQRTQQEDSAVYLCASSLAQGSPWAFFGQGTRLTVV.

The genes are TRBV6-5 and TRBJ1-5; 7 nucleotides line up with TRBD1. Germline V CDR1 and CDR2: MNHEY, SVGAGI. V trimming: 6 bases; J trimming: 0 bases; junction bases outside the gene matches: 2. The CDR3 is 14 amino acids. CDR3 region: CASRRDSSNQPQHF. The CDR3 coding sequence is TGTGCCAGCAGGCGGGACAGTAGCAATCAGCCCCAGCATTTT.

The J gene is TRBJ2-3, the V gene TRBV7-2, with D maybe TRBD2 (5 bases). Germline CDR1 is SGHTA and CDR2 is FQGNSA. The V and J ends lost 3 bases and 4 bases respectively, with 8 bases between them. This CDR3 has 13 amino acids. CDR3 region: CASSFRGSDTQYF. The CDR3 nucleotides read TGTGCCAGCAGCTTCCGGGGTTCAGATACGCAGTATTTT.

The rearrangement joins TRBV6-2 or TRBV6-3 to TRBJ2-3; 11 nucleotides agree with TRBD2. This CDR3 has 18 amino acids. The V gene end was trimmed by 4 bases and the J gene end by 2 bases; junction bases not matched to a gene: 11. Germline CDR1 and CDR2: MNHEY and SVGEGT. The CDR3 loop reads CASSFLAGGLRSTDTQYF. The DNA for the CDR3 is TGTGCCAGCAGTTTCCTAGCGGGGGGCCTACGATCCACAGATACGCAGTATTTT.

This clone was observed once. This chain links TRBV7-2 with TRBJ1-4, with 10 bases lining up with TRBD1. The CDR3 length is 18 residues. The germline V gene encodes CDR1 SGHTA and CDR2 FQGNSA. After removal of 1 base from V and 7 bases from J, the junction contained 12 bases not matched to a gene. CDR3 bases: TGTGCCAGCAGCTTAGTAGGGACAGGGGCAACTCTCGGTGAAAAACTGTTTTTT. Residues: CASSLVGTGATLGEKLFF.

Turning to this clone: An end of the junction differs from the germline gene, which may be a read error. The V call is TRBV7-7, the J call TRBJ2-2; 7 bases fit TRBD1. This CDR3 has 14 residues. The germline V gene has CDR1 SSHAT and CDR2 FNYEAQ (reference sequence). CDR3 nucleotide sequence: TGTGCTAGCAGCCGGAACAGGGGTTCCGGGGAGCTGTTTTTT. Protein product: CASSRNRGSGELFF.